A selection of T cell receptor beta chains follows, all from one sample in a study of shared clonotypes between healthy human individuals. Profiled with immunoSEQ multiplex PCR; TCRdb holds only in-frame clones, not every one. This sample has 2 million to 2.5 million clones, with approximately 90% found just once. Specimen: naive CD4+ T cells from PBMCs. Receptor source: a man aged 18 to 30 in good health. Some clones in this sample may be carry-over from other donors' samples. Both conserved end residues are part of each CDR3. The D gene is left open where the match is weak. Rows give clone size only sometimes, using once, few, many, or a class for an expanded clone.

d_call	clone_size	j_call	v_call	cdr3_aa	cdr3_nt
.	.	TRBJ1-4	TRBV5-8	CASSSPKTVGKLFF	TGTGCCAGCAGCTCCCCGAAGACCGTGGGAAAACTGTTTTTT
.	.	TRBJ1-1	TRBV19	CASSITPLLNTEAFF	TGTGCCAGTAGTATAACTCCGCTGCTGAACACTGAAGCTTTCTTT
TRBD2	.	TRBJ2-1	TRBV7-6	CASSLVLAGVREQFF	TGTGCCAGCAGCTTGGTACTAGCGGGAGTACGGGAGCAGTTCTTC
TRBD1	.	TRBJ1-6	TRBV7-8	CASSRTGGSYNSPLHF	TGTGCCAGCAGTCGGACAGGGGGGTCCTATAATTCACCCCTCCACTTT
.	.	TRBJ2-2	TRBV29-1	CSAEQQGHGAGELFF	TGCAGCGCGGAACAACAGGGCCATGGGGCCGGGGAGCTGTTTTTT
.	.	TRBJ1-2	TRBV6-1	CASSEALGRLGYTF	TGTGCCAGCAGTGAAGCGCTGGGACGATTGGGCTACACCTTC
TRBD1	once	TRBJ1-5	TRBV28	CASSLSGTGGNQPQHF	TGTGCCAGCAGTTTATCCGGGACAGGGGGCAATCAGCCCCAGCATTTT
.	.	TRBJ2-2	TRBV2	CASSVEGGITGELFF	TGTGCCAGCAGTGTTGAGGGGGGCATCACCGGGGAGCTGTTTTTT
.	.	TRBJ2-7	TRBV30	CAWSEAPRYEQYF	TGTGCCTGGAGTGAGGCTCCTAGATACGAGCAGTACTTC
.	.	TRBJ1-1	TRBV28	CASSRNSPAEAFF	TGTGCCAGCAGTCGGAATTCACCCGCTGAAGCTTTCTTT
.	.	TRBJ2-7	TRBV9	CASSASYEQYF	TGTGCCAGCAGCGCGTCCTACGAGCAGTACTTC
.	.	TRBJ2-7	TRBV5-4	CASSGELASYEQYF	TGTGCCAGCAGTGGGGAGCTGGCCTCCTACGAGCAGTACTTC
.	once	TRBJ1-4	TRBV6-5	CASSYSGLGEKLFF	TGTGCCAGCAGTTACTCGGGTTTAGGAGAAAAACTGTTTTTT
.	.	TRBJ2-7	TRBV20-1	CSALTGLEQYF	TGCAGTGCTCTGACAGGCCTCGAGCAGTACTTC
.	.	TRBJ2-7	TRBV30	CAWSLVGPYEQYF	TGTGCCTGGAGTCTCGTCGGCCCCTACGAGCAGTACTTC
.	.	TRBJ1-1	TRBV6-1	CASSELGSLRPEAFF	TGTGCCAGCAGTGAATTGGGCAGCCTGAGACCTGAAGCTTTCTTT
TRBD1	.	TRBJ2-7	TRBV14	CASSQEPGTGIFYEQYF	TGTGCCAGCAGCCAAGAGCCCGGGACAGGGATTTTCTACGAGCAGTACTTC
.	.	TRBJ2-5	TRBV2	CASSENTGQETQYF	TGTGCCAGCAGTGAAAACACGGGCCAAGAGACCCAGTACTTC
TRBD2	.	TRBJ2-1	TRBV9	CASSPRTSGNNEQFF	TGTGCCAGCAGCCCTCGGACTAGCGGGAACAATGAGCAGTTCTTC
.	few	TRBJ1-2	TRBV18	CASSPEGPILGYTF	TGTGCCAGCTCACCAGAGGGACCGATTCTTGGCTACACCTTC
TRBD1	.	TRBJ2-1	TRBV28	CASSDTGTGDNEQFF	TGTGCCAGCAGTGATACCGGGACAGGGGACAATGAGCAGTTCTTC
.	.	TRBJ2-3	TRBV11-2	CASSLRDTPQYF	TGTGCCAGCAGCTTGCGGGACACCCCGCAGTATTTT
TRBD2	.	TRBJ2-5	TRBV2	CASSEGGTSGARAQYF	TGTGCCAGCAGTGAAGGTGGGACTAGCGGGGCCAGGGCCCAGTACTTC
.	.	TRBJ2-6	TRBV7-9	CASSSDRTGWANVLTF	TGTGCCAGCAGCTCCGATAGGACGGGATGGGCCAACGTCCTGACTTTC
TRBD2	.	TRBJ2-7	TRBV18	CASCTSGSAFTYEQYF	TGTGCCAGCTGCACTAGCGGGAGTGCATTCACCTACGAGCAGTACTTC
.	.	TRBJ1-1	TRBV11-3	CASSLDHMNAEAFF	TGTGCCAGCAGCTTAGATCACATGAACGCTGAAGCTTTCTTT
.	.	TRBJ2-3	TRBV29-1	CSVGVPLGSTDTQYF	TGCAGCGTTGGGGTCCCACTAGGTAGCACAGATACGCAGTATTTT
TRBD2	.	TRBJ2-1	TRBV5-1	CASTAGTSGRLEQFF	TGCGCCAGCACCGCGGGGACTAGCGGGAGGCTTGAGCAGTTCTTC
TRBD1	.	TRBJ1-5	TRBV7-2	CASSLRDRGRHQPQHF	TGTGCCAGCAGCTTAAGGGACAGGGGACGGCATCAGCCCCAGCATTTT
.	.	TRBJ2-3	TRBV25-1	CASSPRTNPATQYF	TGTGCCAGCAGTCCGCGGACCAACCCAGCCACGCAGTATTTT
TRBD2	once	TRBJ2-7	TRBV6-5	CASAWTSGALYEQYF	TGTGCCAGCGCCTGGACTAGCGGGGCTCTGTACGAGCAGTACTTC
.	.	TRBJ2-6	TRBV5-1	CASSPQSSGANVLTF	TGCGCCAGCAGCCCACAGAGCTCTGGGGCCAACGTCCTGACTTTC
TRBD2	.	TRBJ2-7	TRBV6-5	CASSRPTGGGEQYF	TGTGCCAGCAGCAGGCCCACGGGCGGGGGCGAGCAGTACTTC
.	.	TRBJ1-5	TRBV11-3	CASSSLRGLVSNQPQHF	TGTGCCAGCAGCTCCCTTCGAGGGCTTGTAAGCAATCAGCCCCAGCATTTT
.	.	TRBJ1-1	TRBV5-5	CASSLGGMGNTEAFF	TGTGCCAGCAGCTTGGGTGGGATGGGGAACACTGAAGCTTTCTTT
.	.	TRBJ1-1	TRBV2	CASSGSRNTEAFF	TGTGCCAGCAGTGGTTCCAGGAACACTGAAGCTTTCTTT
TRBD1	.	TRBJ2-5	TRBV28	CASNIQGAQETQYF	TGTGCCAGCAATATACAGGGGGCACAAGAGACCCAGTACTTC
TRBD1	.	TRBJ1-6	TRBV4-3	CASSQARTGAISPLHF	TGCGCCAGCAGCCAAGCTCGAACAGGGGCAATTTCACCCCTCCACTTT
.	.	TRBJ2-1	TRBV4-1	CASSRTAAASSYNEQFF	TGCGCCAGCAGCAGGACAGCGGCGGCTTCCTCCTACAATGAGCAGTTCTTC
.	few	TRBJ1-5	TRBV30	CAWGTGDNQPQHF	TGTGCCTGGGGGACGGGAGACAATCAGCCCCAGCATTTT
.	.	TRBJ1-3	TRBV6-6	CASQGANTIYF	TGTGCCAGCCAGGGAGCAAACACCATATATTTT
.	.	TRBJ1-5	TRBV5-8	CASSPNQYGLNQPQHF	TGTGCCAGCAGCCCTAATCAATACGGGCTCAATCAGCCCCAGCATTTT
.	.	TRBJ2-1	TRBV11-2	CASSFQGYNEQFF	TGTGCCAGCAGCTTTCAGGGTTACAATGAGCAGTTCTTC
TRBD2	.	TRBJ2-1	TRBV18	CASSPPEGGSYNEQFF	TGTGCCAGCTCACCACCGGAGGGCGGGAGCTACAATGAGCAGTTCTTC
.	once	TRBJ2-1	TRBV28	CASSTRVLGTRYSQFF	TGTGCCAGCAGCACGCGGGTGCTAGGGACCAGATACTCGCAGTTCTTC
TRBD2	.	TRBJ2-7	TRBV6-1	CASVAGGPYEQYF	TGTGCCAGCGTAGCGGGAGGGCCCTACGAGCAGTACTTC
TRBD1	.	TRBJ2-1	TRBV6-5	CASSWWGTGASNEQFF	TGTGCCAGCAGTTGGTGGGGGACAGGGGCAAGCAATGAGCAGTTCTTC